The sequence of this TCR beta chain was determined in a study of CD8 T cells in Susac syndrome. Random-hexamer reverse transcription was applied to roughly 0.45 to 1 ug RNA. TCRdb called the immunoSEQ multiplex PCR reads again in MiXCR, with one record for every CDR3 protein. The sample holds 400,000 to 550,000 distinct CDR3 sequences, more than 80% seen once. The CDR3 has 15 residues. The V segment lost 5 bases and the J segment 4 bases; nucleotides outside the gene matches: 4. Germline lookup yields CDR1 SEHNR and CDR2 FQNEAQ (reference sequence). The receptor was derived from a human donor with multiple sclerosis. The V and J genes are TRBV7-9 and TRBJ1-5; 11 bases align to TRBD1. Input material: CD8+ T cells from PBMCs. CDR3 DNA sequence: TGTGCCAGCAGCGTAGGGACAGGGGGAAATCAGCCCCAGCATTTT. Protein: CASSVGTGGNQPQHF.